This T cell receptor (beta chain) was recorded in a study of cytomegalovirus exposure and HLA in healthy donors. Whole-study findings and limits: There were reportedly fewer N-insertions in an Asian-associated ancestry cluster than the approximately 700-donor mean, in a later analysis. Whilst most TCR sequences proved rare, a subset of public TCRs occurred across many donors. Later on, a genetic analysis was performed. It linked a missense variant in DCLRE1C with V- and J-gene trimming of TCR beta.

Vbeta (60) and Jbeta (13) primers were used in the PCR. Repertoires were generated with immunoSEQ multiplex PCR, while TCRdb's copy carries only in-frame clones and drops some. The sample has around 33,000 clones, about 72% seen once; the top ten hold less than 10%. With regard to this clone: Its antigen remains unidentified.

Healthy bone marrow donors formed the donor group. This receptor was identified in a woman in her thirties in good health and CMV-seropositive. What was sequenced was PBMCs.

The CDR3 coding sequence is TGTGCCAGCAGCCGAGCGGGGGGGAAGGACATTCAGTACTTC. This gives the protein CASSRAGGKDIQYF. V and J are TRBV5-4 and TRBJ2-4; TRBD2 matches 10 bases. This CDR3 comprises 14 residues. J lost 8 bases, V lost 4 bases, and 6 bases had no gene match. CDR1 is SGHNT and CDR2 is YYREEE in the germline V gene (reference sequence).